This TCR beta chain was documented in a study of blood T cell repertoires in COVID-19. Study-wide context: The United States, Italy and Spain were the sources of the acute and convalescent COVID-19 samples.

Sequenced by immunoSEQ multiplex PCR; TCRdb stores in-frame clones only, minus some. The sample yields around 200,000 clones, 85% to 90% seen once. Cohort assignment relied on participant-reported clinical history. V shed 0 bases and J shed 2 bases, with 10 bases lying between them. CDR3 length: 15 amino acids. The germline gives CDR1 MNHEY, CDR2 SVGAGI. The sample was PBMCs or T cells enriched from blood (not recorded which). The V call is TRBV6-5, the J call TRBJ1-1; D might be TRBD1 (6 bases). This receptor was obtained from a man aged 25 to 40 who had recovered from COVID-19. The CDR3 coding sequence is TGTGCCAGCAGTTACTCGACAGGTTATAACACTGAAGCTTTCTTT. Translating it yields CASSYSTGYNTEAFF.